This is a list of T cell receptor beta chains from one sample in a study of blood T cell repertoires in COVID-19. TCRdb keeps only in-frame clones here, not all; method: immunoSEQ multiplex PCR. In the table there are some 200,000 clones, roughly 94% of which are singletons. The sequenced sample consisted of peripheral blood. The receptors originated from a man aged 25-45 years with COVID-19, enrolled during active disease. The CDR3 runs from the conserved cysteine through the conserved F or W. Some rows mark clone size as missing; the rest say once, few, many or name a class of expanded clone.

clone_size | j_call | v_call | cdr3_aa
- | TRBJ1-1 | TRBV5-1 | CASSPSGTGLGEAFF
- | TRBJ2-3 | TRBV27 | CASSLSRGRKDTQYF
- | TRBJ2-4 | TRBV5-1 | CASSLAPSGALNIQYF
- | TRBJ2-2 | TRBV5-1 | CASSLGSQINTGELFF
- | TRBJ1-5 | TRBV6-6 | CASSDQEVGQPQHF
- | TRBJ2-3 | TRBV5-1 | CASSSIVTDTQYF
- | TRBJ2-5 | TRBV14 | CASSQDHPAGALQETQYF
- | TRBJ2-5 | TRBV7-2 | CASSLEGLTQYF
- | TRBJ2-1 | TRBV3-1/TRBV3-2 | CASSPGTGMYEQFF
- | TRBJ1-2 | TRBV5-5 | CASSLQWESSYGYTF
- | TRBJ1-4 | TRBV6-1 | CASSASAEGAWEKLFF
- | TRBJ2-3 | TRBV10-1 | CASSEASSDTQYF
- | TRBJ1-1 | TRBV18 | CASSPPPDRGDTEAFF
- | TRBJ1-1 | TRBV2 | CASHRDRVFTEAFF
- | TRBJ1-4 | TRBV5-1 | CASSIGWQANEKLFF
- | TRBJ2-3 | TRBV5-4 | CASSRQGADTQYF
- | TRBJ2-7 | TRBV29-1 | CSVEKGAYEQYF
- | TRBJ1-4 | TRBV30 | CAWSGIQGQLHEKLFF
- | TRBJ1-2 | TRBV6-5 | CASSDRDRGNYGYTF
- | TRBJ2-2 | TRBV10-3 | CAIRGQTNTGELFF
- | TRBJ2-7 | TRBV5-1 | CASSSSGGYSSYEQYF
- | TRBJ2-1 | TRBV24-1 | CATSRAGAYNEQFF
- | TRBJ1-2 | TRBV7-9 | CASSSKTGTYGYTF
- | TRBJ1-1 | TRBV19 | CASSKAWAGTEAFF
- | TRBJ1-2 | TRBV18 | CASSPPPQGQGPYGYTF
once | TRBJ1-6 | TRBV5-1 | CASSTNRNSPLHF
- | TRBJ2-7 | TRBV6-2/TRBV6-3 | CASSYSPQYEQYF
- | TRBJ1-1 | TRBV18 | CASSPITGEAEAFF
- | TRBJ1-2 | TRBV6-6 | CASSYGGTNYGYTF
- | TRBJ1-5 | TRBV6-1 | CASSDYRGSNQPQHF
- | TRBJ1-2 | TRBV5-4 | CASSLAGLTADGYTF
- | TRBJ2-1 | TRBV10-3 | CAISDGPHVQFF
- | TRBJ1-2 | TRBV5-4 | CASSLTGGSGGYTF
- | TRBJ2-5 | TRBV6-5 | CASKGQGMETQYF
- | TRBJ1-3 | TRBV29-1 | CSVGQGTGNTIYF
- | TRBJ2-1 | TRBV6-4 | CASRPRAGAYNEQFF
- | TRBJ1-2 | TRBV6-5 | CASSDSSRGYTF
- | TRBJ2-2 | TRBV21-1 | CASSKTCRGRTGELFF
- | TRBJ1-4 | TRBV2 | CASIGDYEKLFF
once | TRBJ2-1 | TRBV7-9 | CASSLDSSYNEQFF
- | TRBJ1-6 | TRBV6-4 | CASSEFQGSNSPLHF
- | TRBJ2-7 | TRBV6-1 | CASSEAVVGGPFPYEQYF
- | TRBJ2-5 | TRBV2 | CASSVQGGAQETQYF
- | TRBJ1-2 | TRBV9 | CASSADRHYGYTF
- | TRBJ1-1 | TRBV11-2 | CASSPPTGESEAFF
- | TRBJ2-5 | TRBV29-1 | CSVSGTLLRETQYF
once | TRBJ2-3 | TRBV4-2 | CASSQEHRGDTQYF
- | TRBJ2-6 | TRBV6-1 | CASSEDRVNNVLTF
once | TRBJ1-4 | TRBV6-5 | CASGETGYEDEKLFF
- | TRBJ2-7 | TRBV4-1 | CASSQIEDGGTYEQYF
- | TRBJ2-7 | TRBV12-3/TRBV12-4 | CASRGGDYEQYF
- | TRBJ2-5 | TRBV12-3/TRBV12-4 | CASSLASIGTQYF
- | TRBJ2-1 | TRBV3-1/TRBV3-2 | CASSPRGDLYNEQFF
- | TRBJ2-5 | TRBV3-1/TRBV3-2 | CASSQDPAGQETQYF
- | TRBJ1-1 | TRBV25-1 | CASSEYKKSVNTEAFF
- | TRBJ1-6 | TRBV10-3 | CAISQTGGSYNSPLHF
- | TRBJ2-3 | TRBV6-5 | CASSWSRVGNTDTQYF
- | TRBJ1-3 | TRBV12-5 | CASGLGQGNTIYF